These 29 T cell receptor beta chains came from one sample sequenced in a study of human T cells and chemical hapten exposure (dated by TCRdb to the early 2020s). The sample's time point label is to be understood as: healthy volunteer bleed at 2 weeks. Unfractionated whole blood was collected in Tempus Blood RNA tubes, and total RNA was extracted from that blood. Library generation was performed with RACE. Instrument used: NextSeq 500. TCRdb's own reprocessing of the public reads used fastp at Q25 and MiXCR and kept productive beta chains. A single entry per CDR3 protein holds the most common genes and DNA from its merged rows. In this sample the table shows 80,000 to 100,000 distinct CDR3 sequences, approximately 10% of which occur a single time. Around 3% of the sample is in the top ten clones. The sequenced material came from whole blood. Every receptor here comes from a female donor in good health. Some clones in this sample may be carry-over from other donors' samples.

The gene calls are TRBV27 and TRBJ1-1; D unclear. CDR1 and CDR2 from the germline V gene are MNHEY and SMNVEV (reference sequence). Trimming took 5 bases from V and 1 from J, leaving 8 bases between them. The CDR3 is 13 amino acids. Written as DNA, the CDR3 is TGTGCCAGCAGTCCCGAAAGGAACACTGAAGCTTTCTTT. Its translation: CASSPERNTEAFF.

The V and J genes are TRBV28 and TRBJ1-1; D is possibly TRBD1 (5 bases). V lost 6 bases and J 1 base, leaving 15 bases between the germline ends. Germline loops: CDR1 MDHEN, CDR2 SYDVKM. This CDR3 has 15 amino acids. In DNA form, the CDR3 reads TGTGCCAGCAGCCGAATCCCAGGGAGGAACACTGAAGCTTTCTTT. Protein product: CASSRIPGRNTEAFF.

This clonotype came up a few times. CDR3 in DNA: TGTGCCAGCAGTTTGATTTTCATCGACGGAACAGGGGCAACTAATGAAAAACTGTTTTTT. Protein product: CASSLIFIDGTGATNEKLFF. This chain links TRBV28 with TRBJ1-4, with 7 bases aligning to TRBD1. CDR3 length equals 20 residues. Germline V gene data show CDR1 as MDHEN and CDR2 as SYDVKM. The V segment lost 3 bases and the J segment 0 bases; nucleotides outside the gene matches: 16.

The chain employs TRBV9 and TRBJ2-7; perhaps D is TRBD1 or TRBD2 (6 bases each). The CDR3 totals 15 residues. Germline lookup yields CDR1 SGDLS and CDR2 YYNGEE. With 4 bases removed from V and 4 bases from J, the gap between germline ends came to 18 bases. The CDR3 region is CASSLDGGGGYEQYF. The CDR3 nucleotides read TGTGCCAGCAGCCTCGACGGAGGGGGAGGATACGAGCAGTACTTC. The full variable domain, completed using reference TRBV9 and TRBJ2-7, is DSGVTQTPKHLITATGQRVTLRCSPRSGDLSVYWYQQSLDQGLQFLIQYYNGEERAKGNILERFSAQQFPDLHSELNLSSLELGDSALYFCASSLDGGGGYEQYFGPGTRLTVT.

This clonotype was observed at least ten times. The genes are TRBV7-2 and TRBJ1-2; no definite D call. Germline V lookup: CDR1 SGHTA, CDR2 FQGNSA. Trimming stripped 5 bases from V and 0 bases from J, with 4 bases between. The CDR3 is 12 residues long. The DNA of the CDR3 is TGTGCCAGCAGCCAGACTAACTATGGCTACACCTTC. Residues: CASSQTNYGYTF.

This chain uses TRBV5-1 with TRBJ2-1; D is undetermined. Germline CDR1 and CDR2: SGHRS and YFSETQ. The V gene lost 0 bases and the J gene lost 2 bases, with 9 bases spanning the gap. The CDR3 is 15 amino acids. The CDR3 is CASSLVPETYNEQFF. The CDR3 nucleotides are TGCGCCAGCAGCTTGGTCCCCGAGACCTACAATGAGCAGTTCTTC.

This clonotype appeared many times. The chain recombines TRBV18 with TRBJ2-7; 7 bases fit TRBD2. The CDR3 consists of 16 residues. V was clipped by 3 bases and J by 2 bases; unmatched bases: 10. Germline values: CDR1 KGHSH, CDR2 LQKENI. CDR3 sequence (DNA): TGTGCCAGCTCACCCTTGACTAGCTCCACACCCTACGAGCAGTACTTC. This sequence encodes CASSPLTSSTPYEQYF.

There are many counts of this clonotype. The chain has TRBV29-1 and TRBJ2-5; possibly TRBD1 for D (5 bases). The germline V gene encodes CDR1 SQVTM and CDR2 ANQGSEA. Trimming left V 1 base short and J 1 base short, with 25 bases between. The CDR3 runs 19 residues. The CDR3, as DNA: TGCAGCGTTGAAGCCCTGGGGCCCGAAAGGGTCGACACCCAAGAGACCCAGTACTTC. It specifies CSVEALGPERVDTQETQYF.

The CDR3 here is CAISGSLSLARANEKLFF. The DNA of the CDR3 is TGTGCCATCAGTGGATCTCTTTCGCTGGCCCGGGCGAATGAAAAACTGTTTTTT. The genes are TRBV10-3 and TRBJ1-4; no firm D call. Trimming cost V 4 bases and J 5 bases, with 23 bases left between them. The CDR3 contains 18 residues. Per germline, CDR1 ENHRY and CDR2 SYGVKD.

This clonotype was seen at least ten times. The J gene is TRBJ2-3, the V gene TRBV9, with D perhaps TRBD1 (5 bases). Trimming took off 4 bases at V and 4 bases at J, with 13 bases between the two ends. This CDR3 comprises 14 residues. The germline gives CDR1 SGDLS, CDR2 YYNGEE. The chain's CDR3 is CASSIRRAADTQYF. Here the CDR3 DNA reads TGTGCCAGCAGCATCCGCAGGGCGGCAGATACGCAGTATTTT. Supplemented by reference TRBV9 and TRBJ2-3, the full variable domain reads DSGVTQTPKHLITATGQRVTLRCSPRSGDLSVYWYQQSLDQGLQFLIQYYNGEERAKGNILERFSAQQFPDLHSELNLSSLELGDSALYFCASSIRRAADTQYFGPGTRLTVL.

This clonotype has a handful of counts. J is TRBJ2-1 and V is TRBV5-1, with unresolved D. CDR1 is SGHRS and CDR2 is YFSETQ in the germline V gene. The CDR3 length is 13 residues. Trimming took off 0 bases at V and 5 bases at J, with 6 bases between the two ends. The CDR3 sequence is CASSLVGNNEQFF. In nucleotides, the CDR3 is TGCGCCAGCAGCTTGGTGGGAAACAATGAGCAGTTCTTC.

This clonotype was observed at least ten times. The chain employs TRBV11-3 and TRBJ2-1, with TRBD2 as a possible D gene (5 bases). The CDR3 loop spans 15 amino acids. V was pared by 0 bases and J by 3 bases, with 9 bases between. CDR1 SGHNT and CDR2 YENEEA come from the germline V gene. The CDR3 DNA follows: TGTGCCAGCAGCTTAGAGTCCGGGAACTACAATGAGCAGTTCTTC. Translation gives CASSLESGNYNEQFF.

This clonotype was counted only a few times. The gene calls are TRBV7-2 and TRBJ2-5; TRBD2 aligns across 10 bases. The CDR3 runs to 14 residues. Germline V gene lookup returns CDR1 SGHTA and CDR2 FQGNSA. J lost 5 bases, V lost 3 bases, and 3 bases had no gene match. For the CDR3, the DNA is TGTGCCAGCAGCTTGGGACTAGCGTACGAGACCCAGTACTTC. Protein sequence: CASSLGLAYETQYF.

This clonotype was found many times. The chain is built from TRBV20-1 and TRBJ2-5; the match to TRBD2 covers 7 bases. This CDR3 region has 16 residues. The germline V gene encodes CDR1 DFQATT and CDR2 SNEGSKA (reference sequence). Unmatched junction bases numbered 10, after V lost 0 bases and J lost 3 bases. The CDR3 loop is CSARDPSTSAEETQYF. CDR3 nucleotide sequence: TGCAGTGCTAGAGATCCTTCTACTAGCGCTGAAGAGACCCAGTACTTC.

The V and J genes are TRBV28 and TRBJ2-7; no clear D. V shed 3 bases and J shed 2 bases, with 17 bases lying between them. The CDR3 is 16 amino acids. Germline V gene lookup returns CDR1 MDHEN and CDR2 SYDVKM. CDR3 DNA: TGTGCCAGCAGTTTGAAAGGTTTCCCCCCTACCTACGAGCAGTACTTC. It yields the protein CASSLKGFPPTYEQYF.

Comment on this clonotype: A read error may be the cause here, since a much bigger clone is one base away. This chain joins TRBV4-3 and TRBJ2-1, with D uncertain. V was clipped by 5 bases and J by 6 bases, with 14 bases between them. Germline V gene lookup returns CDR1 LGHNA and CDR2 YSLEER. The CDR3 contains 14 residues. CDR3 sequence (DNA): TGCGCCAGCAGCACCCGGAACAGCCTCAATGAGCAGTTCTTC. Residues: CASSTRNSLNEQFF.

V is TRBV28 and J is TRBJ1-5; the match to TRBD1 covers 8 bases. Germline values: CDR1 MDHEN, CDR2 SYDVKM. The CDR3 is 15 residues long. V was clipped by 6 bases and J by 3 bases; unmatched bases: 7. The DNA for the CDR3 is TGTGCCAGCAGAAGGCCGGGACAGGACAATCAGCCCCAGCATTTT. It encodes CASRRPGQDNQPQHF.

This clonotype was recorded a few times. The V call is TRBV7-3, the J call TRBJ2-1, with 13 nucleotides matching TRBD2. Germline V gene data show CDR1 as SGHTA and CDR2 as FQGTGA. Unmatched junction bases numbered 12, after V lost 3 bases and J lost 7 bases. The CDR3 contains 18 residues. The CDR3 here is CASSFNPWTSGSKNEQFF. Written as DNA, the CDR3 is TGTGCCAGCAGCTTCAACCCGTGGACTAGCGGGAGTAAAAATGAGCAGTTCTTC.

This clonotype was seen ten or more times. The CDR3 nucleotides are TGTGCCAGTAGTCCCGACAGAAATCAGCCCCAGCATTTT. Protein: CASSPDRNQPQHF. The chain joins TRBV19 to TRBJ1-5; a weak D match, TRBD1 (5 bases). The CDR3 runs 13 residues. Per germline, CDR1 LNHDA and CDR2 SQIVND (reference sequence). V was trimmed by 5 bases and J by 4 bases, leaving 9 bases between them. The full variable domain, rest sourced from reference TRBV19 and TRBJ1-5, is DGGITQSPKYLFRKEGQNVTLSCEQNLNHDAMYWYRQDPGQGLRLIYYSQIVNDFQKGDIAEGYSVSREKKESFPLTVTSAQKNPTAFYLCASSPDRNQPQHFGDGTRLSIL.

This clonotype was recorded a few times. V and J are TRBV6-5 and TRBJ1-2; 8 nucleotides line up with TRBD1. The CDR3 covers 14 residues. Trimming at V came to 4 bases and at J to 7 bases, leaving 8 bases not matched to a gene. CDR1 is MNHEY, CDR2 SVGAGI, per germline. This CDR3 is CASSSTGGYVGYTF. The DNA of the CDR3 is TGTGCCAGCAGTTCCACAGGGGGTTATGTTGGCTACACCTTC.

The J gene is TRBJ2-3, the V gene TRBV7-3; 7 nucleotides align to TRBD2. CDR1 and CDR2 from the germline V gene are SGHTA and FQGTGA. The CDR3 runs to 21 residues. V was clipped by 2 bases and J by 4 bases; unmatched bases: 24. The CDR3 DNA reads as TGTGCCAGCAGCTTAGGGGTGGCTCCCGCGTGGGGTAACGGGAGGCCAGATACGCAGTATTTT. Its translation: CASSLGVAPAWGNGRPDTQYF.

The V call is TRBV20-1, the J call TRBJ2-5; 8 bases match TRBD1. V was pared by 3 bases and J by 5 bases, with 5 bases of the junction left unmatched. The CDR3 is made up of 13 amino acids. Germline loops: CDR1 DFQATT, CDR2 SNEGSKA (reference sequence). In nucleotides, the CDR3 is TGCAGTGCTAGGAACGACAGGGGTGAGACCCAGTACTTC. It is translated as CSARNDRGETQYF.

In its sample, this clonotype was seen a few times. Here the CDR3 reads CASSQAQGQTEAFF. Here the CDR3 DNA reads TGTGCCAGCAGCCAGGCCCAGGGGCAAACTGAAGCTTTCTTT. The V and J genes are TRBV3-1 and TRBJ1-1, with TRBD1 as a possible D gene (6 bases). The V and J ends lost 3 bases and 5 bases respectively, with 13 bases between them. The CDR3 totals 14 residues. Germline V gene lookup returns CDR1 LGHDT and CDR2 YNNKEL (reference sequence).

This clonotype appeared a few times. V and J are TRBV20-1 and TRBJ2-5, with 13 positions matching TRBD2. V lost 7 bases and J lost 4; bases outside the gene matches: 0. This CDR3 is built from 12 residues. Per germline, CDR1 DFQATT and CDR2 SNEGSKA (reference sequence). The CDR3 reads CSGTSGRETQYF. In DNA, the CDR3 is TGCAGTGGGACTAGCGGGAGAGAGACCCAGTACTTC.

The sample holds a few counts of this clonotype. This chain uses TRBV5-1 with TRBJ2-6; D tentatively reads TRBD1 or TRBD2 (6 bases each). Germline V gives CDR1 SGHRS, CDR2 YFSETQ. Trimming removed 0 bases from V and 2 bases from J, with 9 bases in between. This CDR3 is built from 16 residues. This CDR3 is CASSLGGAAGANVLTF. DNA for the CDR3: TGCGCCAGCAGCTTGGGGGGGGCCGCTGGGGCCAACGTCCTGACTTTC.

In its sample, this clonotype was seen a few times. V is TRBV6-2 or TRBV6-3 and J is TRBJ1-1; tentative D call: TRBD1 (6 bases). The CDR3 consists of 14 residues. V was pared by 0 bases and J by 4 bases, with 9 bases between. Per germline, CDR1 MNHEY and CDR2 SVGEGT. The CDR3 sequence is CASSYSQGITEAFF. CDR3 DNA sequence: TGTGCCAGCAGTTACTCGCAGGGGATCACTGAAGCTTTCTTT.

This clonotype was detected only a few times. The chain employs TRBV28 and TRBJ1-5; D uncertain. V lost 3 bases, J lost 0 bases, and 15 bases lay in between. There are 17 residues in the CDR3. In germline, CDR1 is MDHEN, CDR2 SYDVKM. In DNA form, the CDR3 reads TGTGCCAGCAGTTTGGTTGGACGAAGTAATAGCAATCAGCCCCAGCATTTT. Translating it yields CASSLVGRSNSNQPQHF.

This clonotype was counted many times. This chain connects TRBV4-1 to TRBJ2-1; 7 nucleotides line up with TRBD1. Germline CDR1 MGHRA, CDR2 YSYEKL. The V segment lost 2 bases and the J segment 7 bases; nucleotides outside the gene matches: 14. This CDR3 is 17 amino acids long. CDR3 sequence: CASSQSRGTQSFNEQFF. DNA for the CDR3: TGCGCCAGCAGCCAATCCAGGGGGACCCAATCTTTTAATGAGCAGTTCTTC.

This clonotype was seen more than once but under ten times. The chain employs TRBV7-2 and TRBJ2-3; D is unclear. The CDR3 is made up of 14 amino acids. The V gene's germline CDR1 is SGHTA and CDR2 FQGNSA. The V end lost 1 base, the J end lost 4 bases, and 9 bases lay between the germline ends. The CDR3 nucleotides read TGTGCCAGCAGCTTAGAGGGTAGTTCAGATACGCAGTATTTT. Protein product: CASSLEGSSDTQYF.